Following are 4 T cell receptor beta chains from one sample sequenced in a study of human T cells and chemical hapten exposure. Time point denoted: patch test 3, about 24 weeks after DPC sensitization. The treatment was: therapeutic diphenylcyclopropenone sensitization with weekly scalp DPC. TCRdb processed the RACE reads anew with MiXCR; each CDR3 protein has one entry. In the table there are over 80,000 distinct CDR3 sequences, under 13% of which are singletons. The starting material was whole blood, obtained in connection with sensitization to the hapten diphenylcyclopropenone (DPC). These receptors were obtained from a woman aged 30 to 39 with alopecia areata. Some clones in this sample may be carry-over from other donors' samples.

This clonotype occurred a few times. The chain employs TRBV9 and TRBJ2-1; 7 bases line up with TRBD2. CDR1 SGDLS and CDR2 YYNGEE come from the germline V gene. The CDR3 is made up of 16 amino acids. J lost 4 bases, V lost 0 bases, and 7 bases had no gene match. This chain's CDR3 is CASSVAAGVGYNEQFF. CDR3 in DNA: TGTGCCAGCAGCGTAGCGGCGGGAGTGGGATACAATGAGCAGTTCTTC. Together with reference TRBV9 and TRBJ2-1, the CDR3 gives the full variable domain: DSGVTQTPKHLITATGQRVTLRCSPRSGDLSVYWYQQSLDQGLQFLIQYYNGEERAKGNILERFSAQQFPDLHSELNLSSLELGDSALYFCASSVAAGVGYNEQFFGPGTRLTVL.

The chain has TRBV4-3 and TRBJ2-1; D call uncertain. Germline CDR1 is LGHNA and CDR2 is YSLEER. Trimming took 0 bases from V and 2 from J, leaving 8 bases between them. The CDR3 loop spans 15 amino acids. CDR3 sequence: CASSQDPGTYNEQFF. Written as DNA, the CDR3 is TGCGCCAGCAGCCAAGATCCCGGCACCTACAATGAGCAGTTCTTC.

This clonotype turned up a few times. This chain links TRBV18 with TRBJ1-2; D uncertain. Trimming cost V 2 bases and J 6 bases, with 10 bases left between them. CDR3 length equals 13 residues. Germline V gene sequence: CDR1 KGHSH, CDR2 LQKENI. CDR3 amino acids: CASSPYRTDGYTF. The CDR3 DNA reads TGTGCCAGCTCACCATATCGGACCGATGGCTACACCTTC. The variable domain in full, completed from reference TRBV18 and TRBJ1-2, reads NAGVMQNPRHLVRRRGQEARLRCSPMKGHSHVYWYRQLPEEGLKFMVYLQKENIIDESGMPKERFSAEFPKEGPSILRIQQVVRGDSAAYFCASSPYRTDGYTFGSGTRLTVV.

This clonotype has only a few counts. The rearrangement links TRBV28 to TRBJ2-5; D is unclear. Germline CDR1 MDHEN, CDR2 SYDVKM. The CDR3 totals 13 residues. Trimming stripped 3 bases from V and 0 bases from J, with 5 bases between. In DNA, the CDR3 is TGTGCCAGCAGTTTCCAGTACCAAGAGACCCAGTACTTC. This gives the protein CASSFQYQETQYF.